Reported below is one T cell receptor (beta chain). This sample was taken from a study of blood T cell repertoires in COVID-19. Study-level information: The origin of the acute and convalescent COVID-19 samples was the United States, Italy and Spain. T cells, B-cell-depleted T cells, or PBMCs provided the cDNA or gDNA that served as material.

Germline assignment: CDR1 LGHDT and CDR2 YNNKEL (reference sequence). Germline trimming cut 4 bases from V and 8 bases from J; bases unmatched to any gene: 10. The CDR3 consists of 17 residues. As processed by the authors: Reference gene primer amplification in the assay estimated nucleated cell counts. Using immunoSEQ multiplex PCR, the repertoire was profiled, and TCRdb retains in-frame clones only, with some absent. V and J calls plus clone size are reproduced from that table; the DNA served to infer D and trimming. The sample has under 65,000 clones; approximately 84% are singletons. The sequencing input was peripheral blood. This chain uses TRBV3-1 (or the pseudogene TRBV3-2) with TRBJ2-1; 14 bases map to TRBD2. The source is a man older than 75 in a cohort sampled during active COVID-19. CDR3 amino acids: CASSPGLAGARGHEQFF. The CDR3 DNA is TGTGCCAGCAGCCCGGGACTAGCGGGGGCCCGAGGCCATGAGCAGTTCTTC.